The next 5 T cell receptor beta chains were all read from a single sample in a study of T cell repertoires in cytomegalovirus infection. Their antigen targets remain unknown. TCRdb re-analysed the reads in MiXCR, keeping a single row per CDR3 protein. This sample has about 83,000 distinct CDR3 sequences, with over 25% found just once. The sample was CD8+ T cells from cultured PBMCs, taken from culture after CMV antigen stimulation. These receptors came from a human donor in good health (CMV status not recorded). Some clones in this sample may be carry-over from other donors' samples.

This clonotype has ten or more counts. This chain joins TRBV20-1 and TRBJ1-6; D might be TRBD1 (5 bases). The germline V and J ends were trimmed by 6 bases and 13 bases, with 13 bases remaining between them. CDR3 size: 11 residues. The V gene's germline CDR1 is DFQATT and CDR2 SNEGSKA (reference sequence). CDR3: CSASPGGPLHF. The CDR3 coding sequence is TGCAGTGCAAGTCCGGGGGGTCCCCTCCACTTT.

This chain joins TRBV15 and TRBJ1-5; D gene ambiguous. Trimming left V 4 bases short and J 0 bases short, with 10 bases between. Germline assignment: CDR1 LNHNV and CDR2 YYDKDF (reference sequence). The CDR3 loop spans 15 amino acids. CDR3 in amino acids: CATSKRTGSNQPQHF. The CDR3 DNA sequence: TGTGCCACCAGCAAGAGGACCGGTAGCAATCAGCCCCAGCATTTT.

This clonotype was seen only a few times. V gene TRBV6-5 combines with J gene TRBJ1-1, with D possibly TRBD1 on 5 matching bases. V dropped 3 bases and J dropped 4 bases, with 15 bases sitting between them. CDR1 is MNHEY and CDR2 is SVGAGI in the germline V gene. The CDR3 runs 15 residues. In nucleotides, the CDR3 is TGTGCCAGCAGTTATCGTACGGGGCCGGGCACTGAAGCTTTCTTT. The encoded protein is CASSYRTGPGTEAFF.

The sample holds many counts of this clonotype. The CDR3 coding sequence is TGTGCCAGCAGTGAAAGTTGGGATAAAGAGACCCAGTACTTC. Amino acid sequence: CASSESWDKETQYF. V is TRBV6-1 and J is TRBJ2-5; D remains ambiguous. Trimming removed 2 bases at V and 3 bases at J, with 10 bases between. Germline loops: CDR1 MNHNS, CDR2 SASEGT. This CDR3 has 14 residues.

The chain couples TRBV4-1 to TRBJ2-3; D is unresolved. The CDR3 consists of 13 residues. V lost 0 bases and J lost 7, with 8 bases in between. Germline CDR1 MGHRA, CDR2 YSYEKL. The DNA for the CDR3 is TGCGCCAGCAGCCAAGATGACCAAAATACGCAGTATTTT. Translating it yields CASSQDDQNTQYF.